This T cell receptor (beta chain) originates from a study of blood T cell repertoires in COVID-19. Study at large: Sample material is recorded as cDNA or gDNA derived from T cells, B-cell-depleted T cells, or PBMCs.

CDR3 size: 16 residues. Germline loops: CDR1 LGHDT, CDR2 YNNKEL (reference sequence). Trimming cost V 5 bases and J 8 bases; bases outside gene matches: 12. Source study methods: Reference gene primer amplification gave estimated nucleated cell counts. Repertoires were generated with immunoSEQ multiplex PCR, while TCRdb's copy carries only in-frame clones and drops some. The DNA was the basis for D and trimming; V, J and clone size are from that table. The sample includes about 94,000 clones, about 80% of them seen just once. The rearrangement joins TRBV3-1 (or the pseudogene TRBV3-2) to TRBJ1-4; TRBD1 matches 9 bases. This sequence originates from a human donor in a cohort sampled during active COVID-19. The sequencing sample was made of peripheral blood. CDR3 loop: CASSLRTGGRREKLFF. DNA for the CDR3: TGTGCCAGCAGCTTACGCACAGGGGGCAGGAGGGAAAAACTGTTTTTT.